A selection of T cell receptor beta chains follows, all from one sample in a study of T cell changes during pregnancy in multiple sclerosis. TCRdb's copy holds only in-frame clones and misses some; the assay was immunoSEQ multiplex PCR. Seen here are about 59,000 clones, about 90% observed once, and the top ten hold approximately 6.5%. The sample here was peripheral blood, taken in the third trimester of pregnancy. All receptors derive from a female donor in good health, enrolled as a control in a pregnancy study. CDR3s include the opening cysteine and the closing phenylalanine or tryptophan. A D gene is named only where the DNA matches it firmly. Part of the rows lack a size; the others show once, few, many or a class for expanded clones.

TRBJ1-1	TRBV2	-	-	TGTGCCAATCATAGGGGTGCCCAATTCCTGAACACTGAAGCTTTCTTT	CANHRGAQFLNTEAFF
TRBJ2-1	TRBV11-2	once	-	TGTGCCAGCGGTAATATTCGGGACTTCCACAATGAGCAGTTCTTC	CASGNIRDFHNEQFF
TRBJ1-5	TRBV12-5	-	TRBD1	TGTGCTAGTGGTCCAGGGGGCTACTCACAGCCCCAGCATTTT	CASGPGGYSQPQHF
TRBJ1-2	TRBV5-1	-	TRBD1	TGCGCCAGCAGCACAGAACAGGGGGCAGACTATGGCTACACCTTC	CASSTEQGADYGYTF
TRBJ1-2	TRBV5-1	once	TRBD1	TGCGCCAGCAGCTTGGCTGCGACAGGGGGTGGCTACACCTTC	CASSLAATGGGYTF
TRBJ1-1	TRBV30	-	TRBD1	TGTGCCTGGGGGATAGGACAGGTCTCCACTGAAGCTTTCTTT	CAWGIGQVSTEAFF
TRBJ2-7	TRBV19	few	TRBD2	TGTGCCAGTAGTAGGTTAGCGGGAGCCTACGAGCAGTACTTC	CASSRLAGAYEQYF
TRBJ1-6	TRBV10-2	-	-	TGCGCCAGCAGCAGGAATGGGGGGAATTCACCCCTCCACTTT	CASSRNGGNSPLHF
TRBJ2-7	TRBV6-5	-	TRBD1	TGTCCTCGTCCCCGGGGCAGGGGGCCTAAAGAGCAGTACTTC	CPRPRGRGPKEQYF
TRBJ2-7	TRBV5-1	-	TRBD1	TGCGCCAGCAGCTCGGGACAGGGGCGGTACGAGCAGTACTTC	CASSSGQGRYEQYF
TRBJ2-1	TRBV6-4	once	TRBD2	TGTGCCAGCAGTGACATGGGACTAGCGGGGGGTGAGCAGTTCTTC	CASSDMGLAGGEQFF
TRBJ2-2	TRBV28	-	-	TGTGCCAGCAGTTTGCGGCAGGGGTCGAACACCGGGGAGCTGTTTTTT	CASSLRQGSNTGELFF
TRBJ1-4	TRBV5-4	-	TRBD1	TGTGCCAGCAGAAAGGGACAGGGGAGCGAAAAACTGTTTTTT	CASRKGQGSEKLFF
TRBJ2-3	TRBV2	-	TRBD2	TGTGCCAGCAGTGAGAGTGGGACTAGCGGGAGTGATACGCAGTATTTT	CASSESGTSGSDTQYF
TRBJ1-2	TRBV19	once	-	TGTGCCAGTAGTCCCGGGGGAAGCTCCGCCTTAGCTAACTATGGCTACACCTTC	CASSPGGSSALANYGYTF
TRBJ1-1	TRBV19	-	TRBD1	TGTGCCAGTAAGGGGCCGGGACAGGGGGAGGCTTTCTTT	CASKGPGQGEAFF
TRBJ2-7	TRBV20-1	few	-	TGCAGTGCTGTCACGGGCTACGAGCAGTACTTC	CSAVTGYEQYF
TRBJ1-1	TRBV13	-	TRBD1	TGTGCCAGCAGCCCAGGGACAGGAGTTCTGGGAGCTTTCTTT	CASSPGTGVLGAFF
TRBJ2-3	TRBV9	-	TRBD2	TGTGCCAGCAGCGTAGAGGCGGGGGGGCTTGGAGATACGCAGTATTTT	CASSVEAGGLGDTQYF
TRBJ1-5	TRBV18	-	-	TGTGCCAGCTCACCATTTAGAGGGCTGGAGCAGCCCCAGCATTTT	CASSPFRGLEQPQHF
TRBJ2-3	TRBV9	-	-	TGTGCCAGCAGCGCTTCTCTTCGGGGCACAGATACGCAGTATTTT	CASSASLRGTDTQYF
TRBJ1-5	TRBV7-6	-	-	TGTGCCAGCAGCAGAACTTCGAGCAATCAGCCCCAGCATTTT	CASSRTSSNQPQHF
TRBJ2-7	TRBV30	-	TRBD2	TGTGCCTGGAGTGTACAACTAGCGGTCGAGCAGTACTTC	CAWSVQLAVEQYF
TRBJ1-2	TRBV5-1	-	TRBD1	TGCGCCAGCAGCCTCGGACAGGGGGGCTTCTATGGCTACACCTTC	CASSLGQGGFYGYTF
TRBJ2-1	TRBV5-1	-	-	TGCGCCAGCAGCCTCTACAATGAGCAGTTCTTC	CASSLYNEQFF
TRBJ2-1	TRBV7-9	-	TRBD2	TGTGCCAGCAGCCTACTGAGCGGGAGAGTGAATGAGCAGTTCTTC	CASSLLSGRVNEQFF
TRBJ1-1	TRBV2	-	-	TGTGCCAGCAGACCCACAGGGTCGAACACTGAAGCTTTCTTT	CASRPTGSNTEAFF
TRBJ1-5	TRBV19	once	-	TGTGCCAGTAGTCCATGGGGAGTGGATCAGCCCCAGCATTTT	CASSPWGVDQPQHF
TRBJ2-6	TRBV25-1	-	-	TGTGCCAGCGGTACTACTGGGGCCAACGTCCTGACTTTC	CASGTTGANVLTF
TRBJ1-1	TRBV7-9	-	-	TGTGCCAGCAGCCCCGGGGGAGGGTTCAACACTGAAGCTTTCTTT	CASSPGGGFNTEAFF
TRBJ2-2	TRBV6-5	-	TRBD1	TGTGCCAGCGCTGAGGTGACAGGGACCGGGGAGCTGTTTTTT	CASAEVTGTGELFF
TRBJ1-2	TRBV10-3	-	-	TGTGCCATCAGTGAGGATGGGATGAGGGGGACCTATGGCTACACCTTC	CAISEDGMRGTYGYTF
TRBJ1-5	TRBV30	few	-	TGTGCCTGGAGTTCCGAGGGGCCCCAGCATTTT	CAWSSEGPQHF
TRBJ2-1	TRBV19	once	TRBD2	TGTGCCAGTAGTATTAAGCTAGCGGGGGAGATCGAGCAGTTCTTC	CASSIKLAGEIEQFF
TRBJ2-1	TRBV20-1	-	-	TGCAGTGTGAGGAAGAACCAGCAGTTCTTC	CSVRKNQQFF
TRBJ2-1	TRBV7-7	-	TRBD2	TGTGCTAGCAGCTTAACCGGGGGGGCCTATGAGCAGTTCTTC	CASSLTGGAYEQFF
TRBJ2-7	TRBV18	-	-	TGTGCCAGCTCACCACAAGCGGGCGACTACGAGCAGTACTTC	CASSPQAGDYEQYF
TRBJ2-7	TRBV19	-	-	TGTGCCAGTAGTATTGACAACACACCCTACGAGCAGTACTTC	CASSIDNTPYEQYF
TRBJ2-1	TRBV7-9	-	TRBD1	TGTGCCAGCAGCGGTACAGGGGTCCCAAGCAATGAGCAGTTCTTC	CASSGTGVPSNEQFF
TRBJ2-7	TRBV7-2	-	TRBD2	TGTGCCAGCAGCCCCGCGGGACTAGCGGGAGACGAGCAGTACTTC	CASSPAGLAGDEQYF
TRBJ2-5	TRBV5-4	-	TRBD1	TGTGCCAGCGCTGGGACAGACCAAGAGACCCAGTACTTC	CASAGTDQETQYF
TRBJ1-1	TRBV2	-	-	TGTGCCAGCAGACCCAGGGTCACTGAAGCTTTCTTT	CASRPRVTEAFF
TRBJ1-1	TRBV7-9	few	TRBD1	TGTGCCAGCAGCTCACAGGGGGGAAACACTGAAGCTTTCTTT	CASSSQGGNTEAFF
TRBJ2-1	TRBV5-6	-	TRBD2	TGTGCCAGCAGCTTGACTAGCGGGGGGGCTCATGAGCAGTTCTTC	CASSLTSGGAHEQFF
TRBJ2-7	TRBV27	-	TRBD2	TGTGCCAGCAGCACCGGGACTAGAAGCTACGAGCAGTACTTC	CASSTGTRSYEQYF
TRBJ2-7	TRBV19	-	TRBD1	TGTGCCAGTAGTATTGGGGGCAGGGGGCCCACCTACGAGCAGTACTTC	CASSIGGRGPTYEQYF
TRBJ2-7	TRBV4-1	-	TRBD2	TGCGCCAGCAGCCAGTTCATCCGGGACTACCCCTACGAGCAGTACTTC	CASSQFIRDYPYEQYF
TRBJ2-2	TRBV11-3	-	-	TGTGCCAGCAGCTCTTCTACAGACACCGGGGAGCTGTTTTTT	CASSSSTDTGELFF
TRBJ2-5	TRBV7-9	-	TRBD1	TGTGCCAGCAGCTTAGCCTGGACAGGGAGGGAGACCCAGTACTTC	CASSLAWTGRETQYF
TRBJ2-7	TRBV7-9	few	-	TGTGCCAGCAGCCCGACAGCGCAGCGCGGTCTCTTCTACGAGCAGTACTTC	CASSPTAQRGLFYEQYF
TRBJ1-3	TRBV5-1	few	-	TGCGCCAGCAGAGCACAGGGCGGGAACACCATATATTTT	CASRAQGGNTIYF
TRBJ1-1	TRBV4-1	-	-	TGCGCCAGCAGCCAAGTTATTCAGGGCAGCACTGAAGCTTTCTTT	CASSQVIQGSTEAFF
TRBJ1-1	TRBV2	few	-	TGTGCCAGCTCCACACGGAACACTGAAGCTTTCTTT	CASSTRNTEAFF
TRBJ2-5	TRBV4-1	-	TRBD2	TGCGCCAGCAGCCGAGCAGGAGCGGGGGGAAACCAAGAGACCCAGTACTTC	CASSRAGAGGNQETQYF
TRBJ2-5	TRBV6-9	-	TRBD2	TGTGCCAGCAGTTATGAGGCTAGCGGTGACACCCATAATCTCAACCACCAAGAGACCCAGTACTTC	CASSYEASGDTHNLNHQETQYF
TRBJ2-2	TRBV6-5	-	-	TGTGCCAGCAGTTACGGGGGCCACACCGGGGAGCTGTTTTTT	CASSYGGHTGELFF
TRBJ1-1	TRBV27	-	TRBD1	TGTGCCAGCAGTTTGCTCAGGGGGCGCATTTCGGACACTGAAGCTTTCTTT	CASSLLRGRISDTEAFF
TRBJ1-4	TRBV5-1	once	-	TGCGCCAGCAGCCCTCGACGAGGGGGGGCTAATGAAAAACTGTTTTTT	CASSPRRGGANEKLFF
TRBJ1-1	TRBV5-1	-	TRBD1	TGCGCCAGCAGGCAAGGGGGCGTGTCCGGGAACACTGAAGCTTTCTTT	CASRQGGVSGNTEAFF
TRBJ2-7	TRBV9	-	TRBD2	TGTGCCAGCGGTCCGGGACTAGCGGGGGCCACCTACGAGCAGTACTTC	CASGPGLAGATYEQYF